This entry concerns a single T cell receptor (beta chain). The antigen it binds to is not known. No quality values exist for individual bases; no much larger clone is one base distant. This sample stems from a study of cytomegalovirus exposure and HLA in healthy donors (dated by TCRdb to 2016 to 2017). Background on the whole study: According to an earlier analysis of 587 of the donors, some 180 million T cells yielded 90 million to 130 million unique TCR beta sequences and 250 to 350 Gb of sequence data. A handful of DR-DQ haplotypes were handled as single units for association and clustering because linkage in the cohort was strong. In a later analysis, previously published TCR beta repertoires from 666 donors were re-analyzed and high-resolution HLA genotyping was added so that TCR occurrence patterns could be studied. HLA typing included class I and class II loci at four-digit resolution. The genetic ancestry cluster associated with self-reported Caucasian donors included 81% of the roughly 390 genotyped donors. An earlier analysis of approximately 640 of the donors applied high-throughput TCR beta sequencing to assess whether each TCR beta V gene segment acted as functional or pseudogenic. Typing coverage varied by locus: roughly 629-630 donors for A, B, C, DRB1 and DQB1; approximately 560 for DQA1; about 600 for DPA1; some 470 for DPB1. In the later analysis, no new phenotypic data were used to find candidate immune exposures; instead, reliance was placed on TCR beta sequences and their occurrence across donors. Donor age, sex, ethnicity and CMV serostatus were collected together with the repertoire data. Roughly 300 gigabases of sequencing data and approximately 85 million unique TCR sequences were included in an early release covering 500 to 750 HLA-typed donors. Along with the roughly 670-subject first cohort, a separate validation cohort of over a hundred different subjects was used. The study was designed to test whether signatures of past pathogen exposure could be identified by cataloging public T cell receptors. All discovery cohort repertoires had been generated on a single sequencing platform. High-throughput TCR immunosequencing, statistical association of individual TCRs with disease status, and machine learning were combined to predict cytomegalovirus infection status. A later genetic analysis used genome-wide SNP genotypes for about 55% of the 666 donors, treating that subset as a discovery cohort. The study profiled the T cell repertoires of 666 subjects by immunosequencing and related them to cytomegalovirus serostatus. Across approximately 420 genotyped donors of the cohort, an average of roughly 200,000 unique TCR beta nucleotide sequences per donor were sequenced, and roughly 20% of those sequences were non-productive. Broader findings and caveats from the paper: At a false discovery rate of 0.05, a later analysis linked about 16,000 TCR beta sequences to specific HLA alleles. Linkage disequilibrium might explain the correlated functional status among segregating V segments, but an unknown experimental factor could not be excluded. The 87-base-pair reads could not distinguish some IMGT-functional V segments, including TRBV6-2 and TRBV6-3, so those segments were excluded. In an earlier analysis of a few hundred of the donors, most TCR beta V segments were observed in productive rearrangements about 90% or about 30% of the time, broadly matching IMGT annotations. An association between a missense DCLRE1C variant and V-gene and J-gene trimming of TCR beta chains was found in a later genetic analysis and replicated in an independent cohort. A few of the identified cytomegalovirus-associated TCR beta chains were confirmed in vitro to be specific for cytomegalovirus antigens. A later analysis found that HLA-associated TCR beta chains were more clonally expanded and had lower generation probabilities than equally common non-associated chains. A further reported finding was that TCR beta sequences accurately predicted the HLA-A and HLA-B alleles for most subjects in the first cohort. A later genetic analysis reported fewer N-insertions in productive TCRs among donors in an Asian-associated ancestry cluster than the roughly 720-donor mean. Because HLA typing was missing for some donors at each locus, association tests included only the typed subset. In a later analysis, most CMV-associated TCR beta chains were found to appear HLA-restricted, with HLA associations seemingly driven largely by CMV exposure. The cohort was sequenced for TCR beta chains only, and without alpha or paired-chain data the features that could be detected were limited. The study listed approximately 160 TCR beta chains as associated with cytomegalovirus. The authors suggested that the approach could potentially be generalized to other disease states and immunological phenotypes. When HLA alleles, especially DR and DQ, strongly co-occurred, attributing TCR associations to individual alleles was difficult. The classifier was reported to diagnose cytomegalovirus status with high specificity and sensitivity in both the original cohort and the validation cohort. In a later analysis, the rate of TCR association differed among HLA loci, with DRB1 alleles having the most associated TCRs and HLA-C alleles having the fewest. Presence/absence analyses assumed roughly uniform sequencing depth across donors, an assumption that may not hold. The sequencing pipeline was judged likely to have produced a cluster of highly shared sequence variants as a technical artifact. A later analysis reported that several top co-occurrence clusters appeared linked to parvovirus B19, influenza, CMV and Epstein-Barr virus. While some public TCRs were present in many individuals, most TCR sequences turned up only very rarely across donors. For the cohort, immune exposure information was limited to CMV serostatus. The earlier analysis of about 600 of the donors excluded seventeen rarely observed V segments, including chromosome 9 orphons, because counts were too low.

The CDR3 starts with the cysteine, ends with the phenylalanine, and has 12 residues. The retained sequence is limited to the CDR3, 36 bases, with the frame set at the first base. The germline V gene gives CDR1 as KGHSH and CDR2 as LQKENI. The junction shows trimming of 5 bases on V and 9 bases on J, plus 8 bases between the germline ends. Receptors were amplified or captured by the immunoSEQ multiplex PCR assay. For the multiplex PCR, a mixture combining 60 forward primers for TCR Vbeta segments and 13 reverse primers for TCR Jbeta segments was used. The CDR3 region of rearranged TCR beta genes was amplified from genomic DNA with a multiplex PCR assay. On the Illumina HiSeq System, the amplified TCR beta libraries were sequenced as 87-base-pair reads. On the study's bioinformatics: A later analysis counted approximately 84 million unique TCR beta chains across the 550 to 750 repertoires, and some 11 million of these chains were shared by at least two donors. Raw reads were error-corrected and collapsed into unique sequences with a nearest-neighbor algorithm that merged closely related sequences to remove PCR and sequencing errors. To assign V, D and J gene segments, CDR3 sequences were aligned to IMGT reference sequences. Each retained sequence needed at least a six-nucleotide match to both a V gene segment and a J gene segment. A rearrangement was called productive if the CDR3 had no stop codons and remained in frame with V and J, and every other rearrangement was called non-productive. Following IMGT convention, CDR3 was defined as the stretch from the second conserved V-encoded cysteine up to the conserved J-encoded phenylalanine. In an earlier analysis of 500 to 650 of the donors, sequences lacking an unambiguous match to a single V gene segment were excluded. An earlier analysis of several hundred of the donors classified V segments as functional when productive rearrangements were above 56.7% and as segregating when the standard deviation between donors was above 5%. A statistical classification framework was built to diagnose cytomegalovirus status from the catalog of TCR beta chain sequences. In a later analysis, V and J genes were assigned by comparing TCR nucleotide sequences against IMGT/GENE-DB human TR gene sequences. In a later analysis, CDR3 sequences and most-parsimonious VDJ recombination scenarios were assigned using the TCRdist pipeline. A later analysis defined each TCR beta chain by its CDR3 amino acid sequence plus V-gene family, and excluded reads lacking a unique V-gene family. As a way to deal with suspected cross-contamination and a sequencing artifact, a later analysis dropped hundreds of nucleotide sequences that were highly shared and had low generation probability. A later analysis calculated a clonal expansion index for each public chain from normalized within-repertoire ranks of inferred template counts. In a later analysis, generation probabilities were computed with a VDJ recombination model fitted to out-of-frame rearrangements, and the resulting probabilities were checked against IGoR. A later analysis scored TCR-TCR, TCR-HLA and TCR-CMV co-occurrence with hypergeometric tests, applying a repertoire-size bias correction to TCR pairs. To estimate false discovery rates, a later analysis permuted the HLA or CMV assignments 20 times. In a later analysis, co-occurring TCRs were grouped with DBSCAN, and TCRdist sequence similarity was added when clustering was performed within HLA-allele-positive subsets. Repertoires with fewer than 30,000 or more than 120,000 public chains were left out of co-occurrence clustering, as were roughly five repertoires with anomalous nucleotide sharing. The immuneACCESS repertoire file appears here via TCRdb, limited to in-frame rearrangements. These files lack a portion of the clones; in checked studies, under half of the deficit traces to unresolved V genes, and the cause of the others is not known. Clonal size and the V and J genes are those of that table, whereas D and trimming came from the DNA. Within this sample are about 200,000 clones, with around 86% of them counted one time only. The top ten hold around 6% of the sample.

In total, 500 to 700 healthy bone marrow donors made up the cohort. At the time of sampling, every cohort member was nominally healthy, though immune exposures that went unrecorded were likely present. The donor was CMV seropositive and belonged to the group of 250 to 350 seropositive cohort members. A peripheral blood sample was provided by each donor, and peripheral blood mononuclear cells were used for TCR beta sequencing. The Qiagen DNeasy Blood Extraction Kit was used to extract genomic DNA from the blood cell samples. The sequence derives from a woman in her forties or fifties in good health and CMV-seropositive. Input material: PBMCs. The chain was built from TRBV18 and TRBJ1-6, with the D gene not clear enough to name. The sequence in DNA is TGTGCCAGCTCATCACAGAGTTCACCCCTCCACTTT. Its protein reads: CASSSQSSPLHF.